One and the same sample provided the 13 T cell receptor beta chains below, sequenced in a study of molecular identifiers for immune sequencing clone quantification. Each CDR3 protein gets one entry after TCRdb re-called the PCR reads with MiXCR. The sample lists approximately 500,000 distinct CDR3 sequences, under 30% seen once, with approximately 0.8% in the top ten. Sample: naive CD8+ T cells from blood, with Jurkat cell RNA spiked in. Subset described: FACS-sorted CD8+CD4-CCR7+CD45RA+ naive T cells. These receptor sequences come from a human donor in good health. Some libraries in this study had Jurkat cell RNA spiked in.

This clonotype occurred a few times. The rearrangement uses TRBV19 and TRBJ2-2, with D possibly matching TRBD2 (5 bases). V was trimmed by 2 bases and J by 0 bases, leaving 19 bases between them. CDR1 and CDR2 from the germline V gene are LNHDA and SQIVND (reference sequence). CDR3 length: 19 residues. CDR3 in DNA: TGTGCCAGTAGTATAAAGGTCATAGGGAGCAGATCGAACACCGGGGAGCTGTTTTTT. It codes for CASSIKVIGSRSNTGELFF.

This clonotype has a count of ten or more. This chain joins TRBV7-2 and TRBJ1-5; no clear D gene. The CDR3 has 14 amino acids. Trimming took 1 base from V and 7 from J, leaving 11 bases between them. Germline CDR1 is SGHTA and CDR2 is FQGNSA. The CDR3 DNA reads TGTGCCAGCAGCTTAGGGGGTTCCGACCAGCCCCAGCATTTT. This translates into CASSLGGSDQPQHF. The complete variable domain, with remaining parts taken from reference TRBV7-2 and TRBJ1-5, reads GAGVSQSPSNKVTEKGKDVELRCDPISGHTALYWYRQSLGQGLEFLIYFQGNSAPDKSGLPSDRFSAERTGGSVSTLTIQRTQQEDSAVYLCASSLGGSDQPQHFGDGTRLSIL.

This clonotype was observed once. The chain employs TRBV27 and TRBJ1-6; D possibly corresponds to TRBD1 (5 bases). CDR3 length: 13 residues. V shed 6 bases and J shed 10 bases, with 13 bases lying between them. CDR1 and CDR2 from the germline V gene are MNHEY and SMNVEV (reference sequence). CDR3 sequence: CASRLGTASPLHF. CDR3 nucleotides: TGTGCCAGCAGGCTAGGGACTGCCTCACCCCTCCACTTT.

This chain connects TRBV4-3 to TRBJ1-5; TRBD1 is a possible D gene (5 bases). The V and J ends lost 0 bases and 5 bases respectively, with 23 bases between them. CDR1 LGHNA and CDR2 YSLEER come from the germline V gene. The CDR3 contains 19 residues. The DNA of the CDR3 is TGCGCCAGCAGCCAAGATTCGCGAGGTATAGGGACTTCCTATCAGCCCCAGCATTTT. As protein: CASSQDSRGIGTSYQPQHF.

Many counts were recorded for this clonotype. This sequence joins TRBV4-1 and TRBJ1-1; TRBD1 aligns across 8 bases. V shed 1 base, J shed 7 bases, and the junction held 8 bases outside the gene matches. The CDR3 is made up of 15 amino acids. CDR1 MGHRA and CDR2 YSYEKL come from the germline V gene. CDR3 sequence reads: CASSQVGGQGFEAFF. The CDR3 DNA reads TGCGCCAGCAGCCAAGTGGGAGGACAGGGCTTTGAAGCTTTCTTT.

The sample holds one count of this clonotype. The genes are TRBV9 and TRBJ2-5; TRBD2 matches at 7 bases. This CDR3 is 17 amino acids long. Germline trimming cut 4 bases from V and 7 bases from J; bases unmatched to any gene: 19. Germline V lookup: CDR1 SGDLS, CDR2 YYNGEE. The CDR3 nucleotides read TGTGCCAGCAGCACACCCCGGGGGGTAGCGGATCGGGGGACCCAGTACTTC. This encodes CASSTPRGVADRGTQYF. The complete variable domain, with remaining parts taken from reference TRBV9 and TRBJ2-5, reads DSGVTQTPKHLITATGQRVTLRCSPRSGDLSVYWYQQSLDQGLQFLIQYYNGEERAKGNILERFSAQQFPDLHSELNLSSLELGDSALYFCASSTPRGVADRGTQYFGPGTRLLVL.

CDR3 bases: TGCGCCAGCAGCCAAGATGAACTAGGCCCCTTCAATGAGCAGTTCTTC. Encoded protein: CASSQDELGPFNEQFF. The chain has TRBV4-1 and TRBJ2-1, with D perhaps TRBD2 (5 bases). Germline CDR1 is MGHRA and CDR2 is YSYEKL. The length of the CDR3 is 16 residues. V was cut by 0 bases and J by 6 bases, with 15 bases left in between.

Many counts were recorded for this clonotype. The rearrangement links TRBV2 to TRBJ1-1; unclear D gene. Trimming cost V 3 bases and J 12 bases, with 5 bases left between them. From germline, CDR1 is SNHLY and CDR2 FYNNEI. The CDR3 loop spans 9 amino acids. DNA of the CDR3: TGTGCCAGCAGTGATGGATCTTTCTTT. Residues: CASSDGSFF.

On this clonotype itself: This may be a read error, as it is one base from a much larger clone. The J gene is TRBJ1-6, the V gene TRBV5-1; no reliable D call. The CDR3 has 13 amino acids. CDR1 SGHRS and CDR2 YFSETQ come from the germline V gene. The CDR3 protein is CAGSLQENSPLHF. CDR3 nucleotide sequence: TGCGCCGGCAGCTTGCAGGAGAATTCACCCCTCCACTTT.

This clonotype was recorded at least ten times. The V gene is TRBV5-6, the J gene TRBJ1-1, with no clear D. V was cut by 2 bases and J by 6 bases, with 11 bases left in between. The CDR3 runs 13 residues. Germline V gene sequence: CDR1 SGHDT, CDR2 YYEEEE. CDR3 protein: CASSFDAIPEAFF. In DNA, the CDR3 is TGTGCCAGCAGCTTTGATGCGATCCCTGAAGCTTTCTTT.

Many counts were recorded for this clonotype. The J gene is TRBJ2-5, the V gene TRBV13, with D unresolved. V lost 5 bases, J lost 6 bases, and 13 bases lay in between. This CDR3 is 13 amino acids long. Germline V gene sequence: CDR1 PRHDT, CDR2 FYEKMQ (reference sequence). CDR3 sequence: CASSQNEDKTQYF. CDR3 nucleotide sequence: TGTGCCAGCAGCCAAAACGAGGATAAGACCCAGTACTTC.

This clonotype occurred a few times. This chain connects TRBV28 to TRBJ2-3; 7 bases align to TRBD1. The CDR3 contains 17 residues. Trimming at V came to 3 bases and at J to 5 bases, leaving 14 bases not matched to a gene. Germline CDR1 and CDR2: MDHEN and SYDVKM. CDR3 amino acids: CASSFYGTVMKKDTQYF. The CDR3 nucleotides read TGTGCCAGCAGTTTTTACGGGACAGTTATGAAAAAAGATACGCAGTATTTT.

The CDR3 DNA sequence: TGTGCCAGCAGCTTAGTTCCGAGCGGGGGGGCAGATACGCAGTATTTT. Its protein is CASSLVPSGGADTQYF. This chain links TRBV7-6 with TRBJ2-3; TRBD2 aligns across 10 bases. In germline, CDR1 is SGHVS, CDR2 FNYEAQ. The CDR3 is 16 residues long. The trim removed 1 base at V and 4 bases at J, leaving 5 bases unmatched.